Each of the 3 T cell receptor beta chains below was sequenced from the same sample in a study of fetal regulatory T cell absence and autoimmunity (TCRdb year 2017). The library was prepared using the immunoSEQ multiplex PCR assay. What TCRdb holds here is the immuneACCESS table cut down to in-frame rearrangements. Part of the clones is not present; checked against another copy, under half of the missing clones reflect an unresolved V gene, and the others are unexplained. The sample yields approximately 94,000 clones; more than 70% were counted once. Less than 2.5% of the sample is in the top ten clones. Sequencing input: pancreas tissue. The receptor source for this set is a male donor with IPEX syndrome.

The CDR3 DNA follows: TGTGCCATCACCGGGACAGGGAGTCACGAGCAGTACTTC. Translating it yields CAITGTGSHEQYF. V gene TRBV10-3 combines with J gene TRBJ2-7, with TRBD1 matching 9 bases. The CDR3 spans 13 residues. The germline CDR1 and CDR2 sequences are ENHRY and SYGVKD. V trimming: 7 bases; J trimming: 5 bases; junction bases outside the gene matches: 6.

This sequence joins TRBV18 and TRBJ1-5, with D unclear. V was cut by 2 bases and J by 0 bases, with 11 bases left in between. This CDR3 is built from 16 residues. The germline V gene encodes CDR1 KGHSH and CDR2 LQKENI. CDR3 DNA: TGTGCCAGCTCACCAGGAGACATTTATAGCAATCAGCCCCAGCATTTT. Translating it yields CASSPGDIYSNQPQHF.

This clone was seen once. V and J are TRBV19 and TRBJ2-2; D call uncertain. V gave up 9 bases and J gave up 2 bases, with 10 bases separating them. The CDR3 is made up of 13 amino acids. Germline loops: CDR1 LNHDA, CDR2 SQIVND (reference sequence). CDR3 in amino acids: CASGRRNTGELFF. The CDR3 nucleotides are TGTGCCAGCGGACGCCGTAACACCGGGGAGCTGTTTTTT.